This record concerns one T cell receptor (beta chain) sequence. What this receptor recognizes is not known. The sample holds no much larger clone one base away, and base qualities are not on file. One collaborating source in Seattle enrolled patients while the patients were actively infected and followed the patients over time throughout the course of disease. Each collaborating institution followed its own protocols to collect whole blood in K2EDTA tubes. For TCRbeta analysis, collaborators shipped samples as frozen whole blood, isolated PBMCs, or DNA extracted from either of those sample types. Counted from cysteine to phenylalanine, this CDR3 has 16 amino acids. The CDR3 DNA has 48 bases and is translated from base 1. V lost 4 bases and J lost 4 bases, and the count of bases not matched to a germline gene is 9. Sequences SGHNT (CDR1) and YYREEE (CDR2) are obtained from the germline V gene (reference sequence).

TCRbeta CDR3 regions were amplified from genomic DNA using the immunoSEQ Assay, a bias-controlled multiplex PCR. On the authors' methods: The number of nucleated cells in each sample was estimated by amplification of reference gene primers within the assay. To quantify the absolute abundance of each unique TCRbeta CDR3 rearrangement, sequence reads were collapsed and filtered. Productive Simpson clonality was computed per sample as the square root of Simpson's diversity index over productive rearrangements. Not all clones reach the TCRdb copy of this immuneACCESS table, which keeps in-frame sequences only. Checked studies attribute under half of the gap to unresolved V genes and leave the rest unexplained. V and J calls plus clone size are reproduced from that table; the DNA served to infer D and trimming. In all, the sample holds approximately 300,000 clones, and more than 80% of those were seen once. Of the sample, 6% to 7% is held by the ten largest clones.

This sample stems from a study of blood T cell repertoires in COVID-19 (dated by TCRdb to between 2020 and 2021). About the investigation overall: Collaborator samples came from the United States, Italy and Spain and covered acute and convalescent phases of COVID-19. The material from the prospective study consisted of cDNA or gDNA derived from T cells, B-cell-depleted T cells, or PBMCs. A de-identified subject ID, COVID-19 status, age in years and sex were almost always included in the sample metadata. The samples were drawn from two sources: the first 160 participants of the ongoing ImmuneRACE study, and 1,000 to 1,500 subjects contributed by 6 global collaborators. A freely available public database, intended as a resource for researchers studying the immune response to SARS-CoV-2, is where the repertoires were released. Deeply sampled blood TCRbeta repertoires from subjects exposed to, actively infected with, or recovered from COVID-19 were included in the dataset. Where available, HLA class I and class II types were obtained from metadata supplied by the sample provider rather than from assay-based typing.

The study at large found these results: The quantity of clinical and demographic metadata differed by source and by participant and was supplied without curation.

Sequences were obtained from peripheral blood. Here the chain combines TRBV5-4 and TRBJ2-2; 8 nucleotides in the junction match TRBD1. The clonotype originates from a woman aged 25-40 years with COVID-19, enrolled during active disease. Here the CDR3 is given as CASSGRQGPVTGELFF. The DNA is TGTGCCAGCAGCGGACGACAGGGGCCGGTCACCGGGGAGCTGTTTTTT.